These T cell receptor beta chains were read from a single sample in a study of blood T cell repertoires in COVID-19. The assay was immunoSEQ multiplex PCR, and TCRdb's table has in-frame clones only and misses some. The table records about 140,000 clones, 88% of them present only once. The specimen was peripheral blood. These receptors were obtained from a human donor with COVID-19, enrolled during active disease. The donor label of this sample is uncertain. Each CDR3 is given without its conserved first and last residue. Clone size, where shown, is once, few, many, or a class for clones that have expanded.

CDR3: ASSLGQGEETQY
V: TRBV11-2
size: .

CDR3: ASSLEQGPLGEQY
V: TRBV5-1
size: .

CDR3: ASSLERGSYNEQF
V: TRBV6-5
size: once

CDR3: ASSLDSNEQF
V: TRBV7-9
size: .

CDR3: ASSFRDRDYGYT
V: TRBV28
size: .

CDR3: ASSLYTDTQY
V: TRBV5-4
size: .

CDR3: ASSQNLAGVKETQY
V: TRBV3-1/TRBV3-2
size: once

CDR3: ASRPLGGSNYGYT
V: TRBV10-2
size: .

CDR3: ASRSLTGHNEQF
V: TRBV2
size: few

CDR3: ASSREYEQY
V: TRBV12-3/TRBV12-4
size: .

CDR3: ASSEARVNSPLH
V: TRBV2
size: .

CDR3: ASSFGQGQETQY
V: TRBV5-1
size: .

CDR3: ASSLLRDSYNEQF
V: TRBV5-1
size: .

CDR3: ASSSGVGEKLF
V: TRBV19
size: .